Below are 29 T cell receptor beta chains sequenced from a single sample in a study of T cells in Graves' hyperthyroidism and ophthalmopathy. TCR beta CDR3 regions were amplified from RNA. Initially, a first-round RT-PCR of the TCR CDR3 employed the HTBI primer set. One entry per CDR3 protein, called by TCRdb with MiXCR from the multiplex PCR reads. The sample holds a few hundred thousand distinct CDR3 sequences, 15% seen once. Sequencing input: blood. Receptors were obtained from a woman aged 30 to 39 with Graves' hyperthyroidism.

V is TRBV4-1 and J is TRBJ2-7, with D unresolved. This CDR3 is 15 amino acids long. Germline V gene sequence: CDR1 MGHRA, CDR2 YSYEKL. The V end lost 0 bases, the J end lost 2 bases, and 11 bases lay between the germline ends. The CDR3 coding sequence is TGCGCCAGCAGCCAAGATTTGGGGAAAACCTACGAGCAGTACTTC. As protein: CASSQDLGKTYEQYF.

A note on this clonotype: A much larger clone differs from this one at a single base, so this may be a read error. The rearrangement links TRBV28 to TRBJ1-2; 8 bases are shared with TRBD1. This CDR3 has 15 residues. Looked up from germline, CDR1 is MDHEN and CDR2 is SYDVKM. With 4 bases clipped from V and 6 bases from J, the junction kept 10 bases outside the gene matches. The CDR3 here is CASSSWDRKNHGYTF. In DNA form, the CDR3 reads TGTGCCAGCAGTTCCTGGGACAGGAAGAACCATGGCTACACCTTC.

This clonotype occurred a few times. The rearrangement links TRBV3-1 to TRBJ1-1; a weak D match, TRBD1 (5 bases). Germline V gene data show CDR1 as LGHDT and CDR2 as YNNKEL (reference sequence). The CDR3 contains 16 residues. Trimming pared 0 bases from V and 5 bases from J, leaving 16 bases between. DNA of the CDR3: TGTGCCAGCAGCCAAGATGCAGGGTTGTATAATACTGAAGCTTTCTTT. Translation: CASSQDAGLYNTEAFF. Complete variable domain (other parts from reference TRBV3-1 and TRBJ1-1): DTAVSQTPKYLVTQMGNDKSIKCEQNLGHDTMYWYKQDSKKFLKIMFSYNNKELIINETVPNRFSPKSPDKAHLNLHINSLELGDSAVYFCASSQDAGLYNTEAFFGQGTRLTVV.

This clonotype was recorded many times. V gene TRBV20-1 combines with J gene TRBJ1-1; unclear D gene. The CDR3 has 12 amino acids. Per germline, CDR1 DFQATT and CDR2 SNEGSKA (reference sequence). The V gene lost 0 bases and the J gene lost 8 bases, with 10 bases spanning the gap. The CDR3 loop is CSARDGRREAFF. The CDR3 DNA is TGCAGTGCTAGAGATGGGAGACGGGAAGCTTTCTTT.

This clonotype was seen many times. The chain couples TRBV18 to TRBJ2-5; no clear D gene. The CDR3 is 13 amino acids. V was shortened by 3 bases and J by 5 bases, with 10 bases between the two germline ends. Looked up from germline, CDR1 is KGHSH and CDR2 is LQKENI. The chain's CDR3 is CASSPRQSETQYF. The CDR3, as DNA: TGTGCCAGCTCACCTCGGCAGTCGGAGACCCAGTACTTC.

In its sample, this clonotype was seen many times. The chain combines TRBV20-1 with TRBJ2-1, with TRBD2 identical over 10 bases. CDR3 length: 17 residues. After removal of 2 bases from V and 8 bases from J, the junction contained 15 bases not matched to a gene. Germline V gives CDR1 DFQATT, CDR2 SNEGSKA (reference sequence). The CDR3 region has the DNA TGCAGTGCTAGATCCCCTAGCGGGAGAGGTATTATGGATGAGCAGTTCTTC. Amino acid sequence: CSARSPSGRGIMDEQFF.

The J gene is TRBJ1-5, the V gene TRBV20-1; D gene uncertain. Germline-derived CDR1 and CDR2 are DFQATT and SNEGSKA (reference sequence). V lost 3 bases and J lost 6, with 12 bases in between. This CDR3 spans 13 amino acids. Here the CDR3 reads CSASGRTSQPQHF. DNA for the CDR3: TGCAGTGCTAGCGGGAGGACCAGTCAGCCCCAGCATTTT.

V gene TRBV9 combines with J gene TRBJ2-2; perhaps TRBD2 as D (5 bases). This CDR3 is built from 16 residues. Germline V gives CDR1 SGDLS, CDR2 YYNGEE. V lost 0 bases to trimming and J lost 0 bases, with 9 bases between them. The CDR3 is CASSVGLRANTGELFF. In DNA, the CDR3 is TGTGCCAGCAGCGTAGGACTGAGGGCGAACACCGGGGAGCTGTTTTTT.

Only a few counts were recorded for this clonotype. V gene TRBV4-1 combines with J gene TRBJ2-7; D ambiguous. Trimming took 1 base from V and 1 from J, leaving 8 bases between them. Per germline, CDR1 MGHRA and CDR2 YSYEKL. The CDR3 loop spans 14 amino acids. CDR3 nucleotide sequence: TGCGCCAGCAGCCAAGCACCGACATCCTACGAGCAGTACTTC. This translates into CASSQAPTSYEQYF.

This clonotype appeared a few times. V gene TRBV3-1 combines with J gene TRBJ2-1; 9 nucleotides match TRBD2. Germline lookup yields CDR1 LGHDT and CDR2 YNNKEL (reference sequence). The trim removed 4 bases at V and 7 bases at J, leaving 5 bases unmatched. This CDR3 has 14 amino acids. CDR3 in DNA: TGTGCCAGCAGCCCTAGCGGGACAATGAATGAGCAGTTCTTC. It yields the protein CASSPSGTMNEQFF.

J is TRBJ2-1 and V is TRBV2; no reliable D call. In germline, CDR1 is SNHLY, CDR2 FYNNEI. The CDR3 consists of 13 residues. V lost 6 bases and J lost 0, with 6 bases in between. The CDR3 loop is CASRSTSYNEQFF. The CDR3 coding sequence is TGTGCCAGCAGGTCTACCTCCTACAATGAGCAGTTCTTC.

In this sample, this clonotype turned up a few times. This chain's CDR3 is CSARDGTIAGNTIYF. CDR3 nucleotides: TGCAGTGCTAGAGATGGAACAATCGCTGGAAACACCATATATTTT. The chain employs TRBV20-1 and TRBJ1-3, with D unclear. The V end was cut by 0 bases, the J end by 2 bases, with 11 bases between. The CDR3 covers 15 residues. Germline-derived CDR1 and CDR2 are DFQATT and SNEGSKA (reference sequence).

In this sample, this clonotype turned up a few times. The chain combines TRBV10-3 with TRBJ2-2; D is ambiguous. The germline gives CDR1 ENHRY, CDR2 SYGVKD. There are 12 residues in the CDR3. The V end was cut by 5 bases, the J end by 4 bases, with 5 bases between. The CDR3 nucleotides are TGTGCCATCAGTACGGGCACCGGGGAGCTGTTTTTT. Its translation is CAISTGTGELFF.

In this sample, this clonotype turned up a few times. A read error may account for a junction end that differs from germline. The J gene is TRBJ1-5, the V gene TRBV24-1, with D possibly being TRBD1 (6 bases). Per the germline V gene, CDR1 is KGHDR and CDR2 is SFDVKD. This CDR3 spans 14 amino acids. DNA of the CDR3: TGTGCCACCAGTGAGAACAGGGTGGATCAACCCCAGCATTTT. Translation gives CATSENRVDQPQHF.

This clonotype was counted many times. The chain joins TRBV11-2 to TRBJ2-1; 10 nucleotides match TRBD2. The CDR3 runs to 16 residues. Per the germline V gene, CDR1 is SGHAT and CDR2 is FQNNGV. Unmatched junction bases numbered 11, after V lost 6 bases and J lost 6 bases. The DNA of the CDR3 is TGTGCCAGCAGGGGGGGATCTAGCGGGAGACTCAATGAGCAGTTCTTC. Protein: CASRGGSSGRLNEQFF.

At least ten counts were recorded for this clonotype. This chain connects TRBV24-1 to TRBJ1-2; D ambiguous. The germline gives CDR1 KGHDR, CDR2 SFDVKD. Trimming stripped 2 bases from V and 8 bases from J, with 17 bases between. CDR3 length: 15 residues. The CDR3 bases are TGTGCCACCAGTGATTCAACCGGTAGTCTCTCGGGCTACACCTTC. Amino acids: CATSDSTGSLSGYTF.

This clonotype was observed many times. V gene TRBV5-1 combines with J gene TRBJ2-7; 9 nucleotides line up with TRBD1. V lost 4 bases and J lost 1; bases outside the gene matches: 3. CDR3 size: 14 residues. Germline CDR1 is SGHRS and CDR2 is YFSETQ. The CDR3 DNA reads TGCGCCAGCAGCCGGGACAGGGCATCCTACGAGCAGTACTTC. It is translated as CASSRDRASYEQYF.

CDR3 amino acids: CASSLAFGMKEAYGYTF. The CDR3 bases are TGTGCCAGCAGCTTAGCTTTTGGAATGAAAGAAGCCTATGGCTACACCTTC. The gene calls are TRBV7-2 and TRBJ1-2; D gene unclear. CDR3 length: 17 amino acids. Germline V gene data show CDR1 as SGHTA and CDR2 as FQGNSA. V was pared by 0 bases and J by 4 bases, with 18 bases between.

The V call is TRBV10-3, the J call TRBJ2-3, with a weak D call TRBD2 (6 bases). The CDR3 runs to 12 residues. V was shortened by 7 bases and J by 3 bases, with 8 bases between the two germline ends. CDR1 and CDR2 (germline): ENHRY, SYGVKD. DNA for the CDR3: TGTGCCATCATGGCGGGGACAGATACGCAGTATTTT. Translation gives CAIMAGTDTQYF.

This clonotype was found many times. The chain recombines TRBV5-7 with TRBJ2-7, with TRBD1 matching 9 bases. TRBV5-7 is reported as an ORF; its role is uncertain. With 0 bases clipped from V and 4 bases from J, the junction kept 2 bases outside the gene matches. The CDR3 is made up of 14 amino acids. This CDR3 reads CASSLGTGVYEQYF. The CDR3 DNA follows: TGTGCCAGCAGCTTGGGGACAGGGGTGTACGAGCAGTACTTC.

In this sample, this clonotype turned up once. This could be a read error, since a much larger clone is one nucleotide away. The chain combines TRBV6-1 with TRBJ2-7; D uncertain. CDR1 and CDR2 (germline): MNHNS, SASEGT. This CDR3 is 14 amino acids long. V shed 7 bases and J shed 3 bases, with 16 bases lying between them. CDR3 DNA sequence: TGTGCCAGCACCGCTAGGGCGTACCTCTACGAGCAGTACTTC. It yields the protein CASTARAYLYEQYF.

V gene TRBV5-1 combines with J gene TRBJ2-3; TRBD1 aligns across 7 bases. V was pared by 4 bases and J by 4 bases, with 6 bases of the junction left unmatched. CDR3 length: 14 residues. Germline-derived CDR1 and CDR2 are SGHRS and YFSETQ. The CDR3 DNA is TGCGCCAGCAGCGACAGGGCAGGAGCAGATACGCAGTATTTT. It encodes CASSDRAGADTQYF.

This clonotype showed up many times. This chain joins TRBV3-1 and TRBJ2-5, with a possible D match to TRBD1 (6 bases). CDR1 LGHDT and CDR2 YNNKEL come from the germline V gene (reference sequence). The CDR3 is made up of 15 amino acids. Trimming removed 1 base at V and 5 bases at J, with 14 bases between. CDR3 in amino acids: CASSQVMGAGETQYF. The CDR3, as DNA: TGTGCCAGCAGCCAAGTCATGGGGGCAGGGGAGACCCAGTACTTC.

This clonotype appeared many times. The CDR3 DNA follows: TGTGCCAGCTCACCAGATCTATCCTTGGATACGCAGTATTTT. Translating it yields CASSPDLSLDTQYF. V is TRBV18 and J is TRBJ2-3; D remains ambiguous. The CDR3 runs 14 residues. Germline assignment: CDR1 KGHSH and CDR2 LQKENI. Trimming took off 2 bases at V and 6 bases at J, with 12 bases between the two ends.

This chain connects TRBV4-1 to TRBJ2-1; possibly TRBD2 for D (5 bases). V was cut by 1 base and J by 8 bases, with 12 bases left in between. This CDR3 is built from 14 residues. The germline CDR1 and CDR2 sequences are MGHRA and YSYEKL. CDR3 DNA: TGCGCCAGCAGCCAAGCCATATATAGCGATGAGCAGTTCTTC. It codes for CASSQAIYSDEQFF.

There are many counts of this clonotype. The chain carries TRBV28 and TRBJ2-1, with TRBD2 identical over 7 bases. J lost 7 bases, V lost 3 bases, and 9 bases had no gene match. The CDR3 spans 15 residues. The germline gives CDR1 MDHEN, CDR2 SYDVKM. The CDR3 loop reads CASSFLGEGLNEQFF. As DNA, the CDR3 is TGTGCCAGCAGTTTTTTGGGGGAGGGATTGAATGAGCAGTTCTTC.

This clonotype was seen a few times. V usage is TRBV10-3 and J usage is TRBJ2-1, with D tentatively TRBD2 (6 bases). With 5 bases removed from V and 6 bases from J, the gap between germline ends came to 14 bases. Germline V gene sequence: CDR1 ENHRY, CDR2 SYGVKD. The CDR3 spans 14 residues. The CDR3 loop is CAISPGLASNEQFF. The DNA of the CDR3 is TGTGCCATCAGTCCGGGACTTGCGTCCAATGAGCAGTTCTTC.

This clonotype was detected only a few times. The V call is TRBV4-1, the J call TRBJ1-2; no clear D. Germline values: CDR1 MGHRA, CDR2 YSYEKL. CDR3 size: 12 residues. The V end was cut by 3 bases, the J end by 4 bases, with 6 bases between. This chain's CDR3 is CASSQVIYGYTF. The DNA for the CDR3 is TGCGCCAGCAGCCAGGTCATCTATGGCTACACCTTC.

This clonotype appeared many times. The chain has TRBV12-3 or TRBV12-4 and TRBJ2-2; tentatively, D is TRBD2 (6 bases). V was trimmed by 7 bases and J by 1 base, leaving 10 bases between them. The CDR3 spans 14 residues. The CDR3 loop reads CASTPGGNTGELFF. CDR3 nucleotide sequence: TGTGCCAGCACCCCCGGGGGGAACACCGGGGAGCTGTTTTTT.